The TCR beta chain described here comes from a study of T cells in Graves' hyperthyroidism and ophthalmopathy. From RNA transcripts, TCR beta CDR3 regions were amplified. HTBI primers were used for first-round RT-PCR of the TCR CDR3. TCRdb passed the multiplex PCR reads through MiXCR, listing each CDR3 protein once. The repertoire has about 400,000 distinct CDR3 sequences, around 14% of them found once; the top ten carry roughly 13%. V was shortened by 0 bases and J by 3 bases, with 16 bases between the two germline ends. Germline V gene lookup returns CDR1 DFQATT and CDR2 SNEGSKA (reference sequence). The CDR3 is 16 amino acids. This clonotype has at least ten counts.

This TCR was recovered from a woman under 30 with Graves' hyperthyroidism. The gene calls are TRBV20-1 and TRBJ2-3, with D tentatively TRBD1 (5 bases). Sequenced input: blood. The CDR3 DNA reads TGCAGTGCTAGAGATCCGAGGCAGGGTGGGACAGATACGCAGTATTTT. Amino acids: CSARDPRQGGTDTQYF.